This T cell receptor beta chain was sequenced in a study of T-cell reconstitution after alpha-beta-depleted transplantation in children. With 2 bases clipped from V and 5 bases from J, the junction kept 6 bases outside the gene matches. Germline-derived CDR1 and CDR2 are SGHRS and YFSETQ. The CDR3 consists of 15 residues. This clonotype was observed a handful of times. Using unique molecular identifiers, the investigators prepared the TCRbeta library. TCRdb redid the calling of the PCR reads with MiXCR, one entry per CDR3 protein. The data show a few hundred thousand distinct CDR3 sequences, about a tenth seen once.

The sequence was obtained from a human donor who donated a stem cell graft to a child with SCID. The source material was PBMCs from the stem cell graft donor, sampled from the stem cell graft. The V call is TRBV5-1, the J call TRBJ2-1; 8 bases align to TRBD1. For the CDR3, the DNA is TGCGCCAGCAGCTTTTTAGGGACAGGCAACAATGAGCAGTTCTTC. As protein: CASSFLGTGNNEQFF.